The text below deals with one T cell receptor (beta chain). The antigen remains undetermined. This entry is derived from a study of chemoradiotherapy in HPV16-positive cancers. Germline V CDR1 and CDR2: SEHNR, FQNEAQ (reference sequence). Trimming took 5 bases from V and 7 from J; bases not matched to a gene: 10. The CDR3 runs 16 residues. Repeated repertoire sampling spanned the course of chemoradiotherapy. Sequencing was performed with immunoSEQ multiplex PCR; in TCRdb, only in-frame clones are kept and a portion is missing. The top ten clones hold 10% to 13% of a sample with about 3,000 clones, about 82% of them seen once. Study conclusions and caveats: For HPV16-positive patients, expanding HPV-responsive T cells associated with longer recurrence-free survival. During treatment, candidate HPV-specific clones and E7-related motifs expanded in tumor.

The material sequenced was blood, taken from a patient who underwent chemoradiotherapy. The sequence derives from a human donor with HPV-associated anogenital cancer. The gene calls are TRBV7-9 and TRBJ2-1; 11 bases align to TRBD2. Here the CDR3 DNA reads TGTGCCAGCAGCACTCCCCTTAGCGGGGGGGCGAATGAGCAGTTCTTC. Its translation: CASSTPLSGGANEQFF.